This TCR beta chain comes out of a study of cytomegalovirus exposure and HLA in healthy donors. PCR employed 60 Vbeta and 13 Jbeta primers. Assay used: immunoSEQ multiplex PCR; TCRdb lists only in-frame clones, some missing. The sample contains tens of thousands of clones, approximately 60% of which appear only once. V lost 4 bases and J lost 4, with 19 bases in between. Per germline, CDR1 SEHNR and CDR2 FQNEAQ (reference sequence). The CDR3 is 16 residues long. This clone was counted only a few times. The TCR comes from a boy younger than 18 in good health and CMV-seropositive. The chain links TRBV7-9 to TRBJ2-5, with D perhaps TRBD2 (5 bases). Sample: PBMCs. The CDR3 loop is CASSWGAGPAGETQYF. The CDR3 nucleotides read TGTGCCAGCAGCTGGGGTGCGGGCCCGGCGGGAGAGACCCAGTACTTC.